These 8 T cell receptor beta chains originate from one sample sequenced in a study of blood T cell repertoires in COVID-19. Here immunoSEQ multiplex PCR was the method, and the copy in TCRdb shows in-frame clones only, minus some. Here the sample spans fewer than 350,000 clones, 85% being singletons. Source material: PBMCs or T cells enriched from blood (not recorded which). The receptors stem from a woman in her forties or fifties who had recovered from COVID-19.

This clone was observed a single time. This chain connects TRBV28 to TRBJ1-5; D gene uncertain. V was cut by 6 bases and J by 6 bases, with 12 bases left in between. The CDR3 runs 13 residues. CDR1 and CDR2 from the germline V gene are MDHEN and SYDVKM. In DNA form, the CDR3 reads TGTGCCAGCAGACGGGCGGGGTTTCAGCCCCAGCATTTT. Its protein is CASRRAGFQPQHF.

V gene TRBV5-4 combines with J gene TRBJ2-1; TRBD2 agrees at 7 bases. Per the germline V gene, CDR1 is SGHNT and CDR2 is YYREEE (reference sequence). The CDR3 loop spans 15 amino acids. Trimming took 4 bases from V and 4 from J; bases not matched to a gene: 8. The CDR3 region is CASSTLAEGYNEQFF. CDR3 bases: TGTGCCAGCAGCACCCTAGCGGAAGGTTACAATGAGCAGTTCTTC.

This clone was picked up one time. This chain joins TRBV30 and TRBJ1-6; possible D gene TRBD1, 6 bases. The CDR3 covers 14 residues. Germline CDR1 and CDR2: GTSNPN and SVGIG (reference sequence). V lost 8 bases and J lost 2, with 13 bases in between. CDR3 sequence reads: CARQGGTYNSPLHF. Here the CDR3 DNA reads TGTGCCCGCCAAGGGGGAACCTATAATTCACCCCTCCACTTT.

The CDR3 DNA reads as TGTGCCTGGAGTGTCGGGGGGGTCACAGATACGCAGTATTTT. It is translated as CAWSVGGVTDTQYF. This chain connects TRBV30 to TRBJ2-3; 8 bases match TRBD2. V lost 0 bases, J lost 2 bases, and 1 base stayed unmatched. The CDR3 has 14 residues. Germline CDR1 and CDR2: GTSNPN and SVGIG (reference sequence).

The V gene is TRBV5-4, the J gene TRBJ2-5, with a weak D call TRBD2 (6 bases). V gave up 0 bases and J gave up 4 bases, with 13 bases separating them. Germline values: CDR1 SGHNT, CDR2 YYREEE (reference sequence). This CDR3 comprises 15 residues. This chain's CDR3 is CASSLEAGRTETQYF. CDR3 nucleotides: TGTGCCAGCAGCTTGGAGGCGGGGCGCACAGAGACCCAGTACTTC.

V is TRBV7-2 and J is TRBJ1-3, with D unclear. V lost 5 bases and J 4 bases, leaving 18 bases between the germline ends. The CDR3 loop spans 16 amino acids. Germline CDR1 and CDR2: SGHTA and FQGNSA. The CDR3 loop is CASSPEPGNPGNTIYF. CDR3 DNA sequence: TGTGCCAGCAGCCCGGAGCCCGGGAATCCAGGAAACACCATATATTTT.

This clone came up a few times. The chain carries TRBV5-1 and TRBJ1-2; possible D gene TRBD1, 5 bases. V was clipped by 4 bases and J by 4 bases, with 17 bases between them. The length of the CDR3 is 15 residues. Germline V lookup: CDR1 SGHRS, CDR2 YFSETQ. CDR3 nucleotides: TGCGCCAGCAGCATGAACAACAGGCACACCTATGGCTACACCTTC. Translation gives CASSMNNRHTYGYTF.

The gene calls are TRBV19 and TRBJ2-7; 9 bases are shared with TRBD1. The CDR3 spans 20 residues. Unmatched junction bases numbered 20, after V lost 5 bases and J lost 0 bases. Germline assignment: CDR1 LNHDA and CDR2 SQIVND (reference sequence). The CDR3 protein is CASSRSGTGTRGKSSYEQYF. The CDR3 DNA is TGTGCCAGTAGTCGATCCGGGACAGGGACTCGAGGGAAAAGCTCCTACGAGCAGTACTTC.